Listed below are T cell receptor beta chains from one sample, sequenced in a study of T cell repertoires in ileal Crohn's disease. Generated by immunoSEQ multiplex PCR, the TCRdb table keeps only in-frame clones and is missing some. This sample yields more than 3,500 clones, of which roughly 65% are seen a single time; roughly a sixth belongs to the top ten. Sequenced sample: ileal tissue. The source is an adult with Crohn's disease. Both conserved end residues are part of each CDR3. A D gene is named only where the DNA matches it firmly. Clone size is stated in some rows and not others, as once, few, many or a class when expanded.

J gene: TRBJ1-1
V gene: TRBV7-8
clone size: once
D gene: TRBD1
CDR3 length: 14
CDR3 protein: CASSVGGESTEAFF
CDR3 DNA: TGTGCCAGCAGTGTAGGGGGCGAGAGCACTGAAGCTTTCTTT

J gene: TRBJ1-5
V gene: TRBV5-1
clone size: .
D gene: TRBD1
CDR3 length: 14
CDR3 protein: CASSLAGGYQPQHF
CDR3 DNA: TGCGCCAGCAGCTTAGCAGGGGGATATCAGCCCCAGCATTTT

J gene: TRBJ2-7
V gene: TRBV4-1
clone size: .
D gene: .
CDR3 length: 15
CDR3 protein: CASSQATGRLREQYF
CDR3 DNA: TGCGCCAGCAGCCAAGCAACAGGCCGGTTGCGCGAGCAGTACTTC

J gene: TRBJ1-2
V gene: TRBV5-1
clone size: few
D gene: .
CDR3 length: 13
CDR3 protein: CASSTGDSYGYTF
CDR3 DNA: TGCGCCAGCAGCACGGGAGACAGTTATGGCTACACCTTC

J gene: TRBJ2-3
V gene: TRBV7-3
clone size: .
D gene: TRBD2
CDR3 length: 15
CDR3 protein: CASSSIAGETDTQYF
CDR3 DNA: TGTGCCAGCAGCTCCATAGCGGGGGAGACAGATACGCAGTATTTT

J gene: TRBJ1-2
V gene: TRBV27
clone size: .
D gene: .
CDR3 length: 14
CDR3 protein: CASSSMGQPYGYTF
CDR3 DNA: TGTGCCAGCAGTTCCATGGGACAACCCTATGGCTACACCTTC

J gene: TRBJ1-1
V gene: TRBV10-2
clone size: few
D gene: .
CDR3 length: 13
CDR3 protein: CASSDGAGTEAFF
CDR3 DNA: TGCGCCAGCAGTGATGGGGCAGGGACTGAAGCTTTCTTT

J gene: TRBJ2-7
V gene: TRBV7-2
clone size: large
D gene: .
CDR3 length: 12
CDR3 protein: CASSYTRYEQYF
CDR3 DNA: TGTGCCAGCAGCTACACACGCTACGAGCAGTACTTC

J gene: TRBJ1-2
V gene: TRBV18
clone size: .
D gene: TRBD1
CDR3 length: 16
CDR3 protein: CASSPISSGGNYGYTF
CDR3 DNA: TGTGCCAGCTCACCAATTTCATCAGGGGGCAACTATGGCTACACCTTC

J gene: TRBJ2-3
V gene: TRBV7-3
clone size: .
D gene: TRBD2
CDR3 length: 16
CDR3 protein: CASSPLGGGAADTQYF
CDR3 DNA: TGTGCCAGCAGCCCCCTCGGCGGGGGGGCCGCAGATACGCAGTATTTT

J gene: TRBJ1-5
V gene: TRBV6-6
clone size: few
D gene: .
CDR3 length: 13
CDR3 protein: CASRPVQNQPQHF
CDR3 DNA: TGTGCCAGCAGACCAGTTCAGAATCAGCCCCAGCATTTT

J gene: TRBJ1-1
V gene: TRBV27
clone size: .
D gene: TRBD1
CDR3 length: 13
CDR3 protein: CASSLSGGAEAFF
CDR3 DNA: TGTGCCAGCAGTTTATCAGGGGGCGCTGAAGCTTTCTTT

J gene: TRBJ2-7
V gene: TRBV10-3
clone size: few
D gene: TRBD1
CDR3 length: 15
CDR3 protein: CAISGGDRGPHEQYF
CDR3 DNA: TGTGCCATCAGTGGCGGGGACAGGGGGCCACACGAGCAGTACTTC

J gene: TRBJ1-4
V gene: TRBV29-1
clone size: few
D gene: .
CDR3 length: 12
CDR3 protein: CSVGQANEKLFF
CDR3 DNA: TGCAGCGTTGGCCAGGCTAATGAAAAACTGTTTTTT

J gene: TRBJ1-1
V gene: TRBV5-4
clone size: few
D gene: TRBD1
CDR3 length: 15
CDR3 protein: CASSLYGTGNTEAFF
CDR3 DNA: TGTGCCAGCAGCCTCTACGGGACAGGGAACACTGAAGCTTTCTTT

J gene: TRBJ1-4
V gene: TRBV27
clone size: .
D gene: .
CDR3 length: 12
CDR3 protein: CASSQVGGKLFF
CDR3 DNA: TGTGCCAGCAGTCAAGTGGGGGGAAAACTGTTTTTT

J gene: TRBJ2-5
V gene: TRBV27
clone size: few
D gene: .
CDR3 length: 14
CDR3 protein: CASRVRGSQETQYF
CDR3 DNA: TGTGCCAGCAGAGTCAGGGGATCCCAAGAGACCCAGTACTTC

J gene: TRBJ2-1
V gene: TRBV28
clone size: .
D gene: .
CDR3 length: 17
CDR3 protein: CASNSGQMGLSYNEQFF
CDR3 DNA: TGTGCCAGCAATTCCGGACAGATGGGGCTTTCCTACAATGAGCAGTTCTTC

J gene: TRBJ2-7
V gene: TRBV2
clone size: .
D gene: .
CDR3 length: 13
CDR3 protein: CASSAGLTYEQYF
CDR3 DNA: TGTGCCAGCAGTGCGGGACTCACCTACGAGCAGTACTTC

J gene: TRBJ2-7
V gene: TRBV2
clone size: medium-sized
D gene: TRBD1
CDR3 length: 17
CDR3 protein: CASREYLGQGAHGEQYF
CDR3 DNA: TGTGCCAGCAGAGAATACCTGGGACAGGGGGCGCACGGCGAGCAGTACTTC

J gene: TRBJ1-4
V gene: TRBV2
clone size: .
D gene: .
CDR3 length: 14
CDR3 protein: CASRLAYSPGALFF
CDR3 DNA: TGTGCCAGCAGACTAGCTTACTCGCCGGGAGCGCTGTTTTTT

J gene: TRBJ1-1
V gene: TRBV19
clone size: .
D gene: .
CDR3 length: 12
CDR3 protein: CASSEGSTEAFF
CDR3 DNA: TGTGCCAGTTCTGAGGGCAGCACTGAAGCTTTCTTT

J gene: TRBJ2-3
V gene: TRBV15
clone size: .
D gene: TRBD1
CDR3 length: 18
CDR3 protein: CATSSGTGGPTSTDTQYF
CDR3 DNA: TGTGCCACCAGCAGCGGGACAGGGGGCCCGACTAGCACAGATACGCAGTATTTT

J gene: TRBJ2-1
V gene: TRBV4-3
clone size: few
D gene: .
CDR3 length: 16
CDR3 protein: CASSQDRGAPYNEQFF
CDR3 DNA: TGCGCCAGCAGCCAAGATCGGGGGGCTCCCTACAATGAGCAGTTCTTC

J gene: TRBJ1-3
V gene: TRBV10-3
clone size: .
D gene: TRBD1
CDR3 length: 13
CDR3 protein: CASLGQAQGTIYF
CDR3 DNA: TGTGCCAGCCTAGGACAGGCCCAGGGCACCATATATTTT

J gene: TRBJ2-5
V gene: TRBV12-5
clone size: .
D gene: TRBD1
CDR3 length: 13
CDR3 protein: CASGKQGLETQYF
CDR3 DNA: TGTGCTAGTGGAAAACAGGGGTTGGAGACCCAGTACTTC

J gene: TRBJ1-2
V gene: TRBV5-1
clone size: .
D gene: TRBD1
CDR3 length: 11
CDR3 protein: CASSADRSYTF
CDR3 DNA: TGCGCCAGCAGCGCGGACAGGAGCTACACCTTC

J gene: TRBJ2-3
V gene: TRBV2
clone size: few
D gene: TRBD2
CDR3 length: 15
CDR3 protein: CASSVPAGGTDTQYF
CDR3 DNA: TGTGCCAGCAGTGTCCCAGCGGGGGGCACAGATACGCAGTATTTT

J gene: TRBJ2-2
V gene: TRBV30
clone size: once
D gene: TRBD1
CDR3 length: 13
CDR3 protein: CAWNTGGTGELFF
CDR3 DNA: TGTGCCTGGAATACAGGGGGAACCGGGGAGCTGTTTTTT

J gene: TRBJ2-3
V gene: TRBV7-3
clone size: .
D gene: TRBD1
CDR3 length: 12
CDR3 protein: CASSYQGATQYF
CDR3 DNA: TGTGCCAGCAGCTACCAGGGGGCGACGCAGTATTTT

J gene: TRBJ2-1
V gene: TRBV5-1
clone size: .
D gene: .
CDR3 length: 16
CDR3 protein: CASSLDPSGAYNEQFF
CDR3 DNA: TGCGCCAGCAGCTTGGATCCCAGCGGAGCTTACAATGAGCAGTTCTTC

J gene: TRBJ2-2
V gene: TRBV27
clone size: .
D gene: .
CDR3 length: 14
CDR3 protein: CASSFTYPYKELFF
CDR3 DNA: TGTGCCAGCAGTTTTACTTACCCTTATAAGGAGCTGTTTTTT

J gene: TRBJ2-5
V gene: TRBV10-2
clone size: few
D gene: TRBD2
CDR3 length: 13
CDR3 protein: CASSWGGQETQYF
CDR3 DNA: TGCGCCAGCAGTTGGGGGGGCCAAGAGACCCAGTACTTC

J gene: TRBJ1-2
V gene: TRBV29-1
clone size: .
D gene: TRBD1
CDR3 length: 15
CDR3 protein: CSVEYRTGALYGHTF
CDR3 DNA: TGCAGCGTCGAGTACCGGACAGGGGCCCTCTATGGCCACACCTTC

J gene: TRBJ2-7
V gene: TRBV18
clone size: .
D gene: TRBD1
CDR3 length: 15
CDR3 protein: CASSPLDQGAIEQYF
CDR3 DNA: TGTGCCAGCTCACCATTGGATCAGGGGGCAATCGAGCAGTACTTC